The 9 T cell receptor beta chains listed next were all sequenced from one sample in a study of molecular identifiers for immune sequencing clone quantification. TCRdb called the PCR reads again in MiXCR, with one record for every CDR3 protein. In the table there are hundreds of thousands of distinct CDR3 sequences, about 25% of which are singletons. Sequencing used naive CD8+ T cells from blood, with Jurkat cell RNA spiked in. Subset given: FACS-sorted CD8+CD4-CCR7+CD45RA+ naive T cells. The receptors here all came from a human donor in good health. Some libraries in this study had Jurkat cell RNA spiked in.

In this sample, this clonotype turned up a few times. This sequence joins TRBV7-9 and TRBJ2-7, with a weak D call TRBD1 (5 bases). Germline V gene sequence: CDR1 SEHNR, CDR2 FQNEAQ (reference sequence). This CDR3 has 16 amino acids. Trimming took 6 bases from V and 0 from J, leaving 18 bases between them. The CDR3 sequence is CASRSGQGRASYEQYF. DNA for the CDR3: TGTGCCAGCAGATCAGGTCAGGGTAGGGCCTCCTACGAGCAGTACTTC.

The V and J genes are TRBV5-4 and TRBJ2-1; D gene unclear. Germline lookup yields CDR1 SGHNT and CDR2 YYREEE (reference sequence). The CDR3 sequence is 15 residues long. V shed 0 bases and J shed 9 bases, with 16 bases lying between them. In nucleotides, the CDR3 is TGTGCCAGCAGCTTGGAAGTTCAGAGGTTGGTTGAGCAGTTCTTC. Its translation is CASSLEVQRLVEQFF.

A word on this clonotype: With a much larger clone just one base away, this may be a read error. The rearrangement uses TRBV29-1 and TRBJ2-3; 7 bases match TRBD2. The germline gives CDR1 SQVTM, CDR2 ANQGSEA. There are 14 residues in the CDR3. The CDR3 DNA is TGCAGCGGGGGGATGGGGGAGGGCACAGATACGCGGTATTTT. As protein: CSGGMGEGTDTRYF.

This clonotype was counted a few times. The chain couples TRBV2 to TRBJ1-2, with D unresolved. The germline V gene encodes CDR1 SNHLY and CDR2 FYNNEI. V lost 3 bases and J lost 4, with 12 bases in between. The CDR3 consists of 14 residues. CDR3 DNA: TGTGCCAGCAGTGACCCTCCAGGTGGCTATGGCTACACCTTC. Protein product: CASSDPPGGYGYTF.

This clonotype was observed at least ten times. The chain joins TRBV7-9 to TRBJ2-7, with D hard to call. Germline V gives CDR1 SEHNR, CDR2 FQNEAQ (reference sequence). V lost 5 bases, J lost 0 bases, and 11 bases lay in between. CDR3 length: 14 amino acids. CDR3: CASSPDQSSYEQYF. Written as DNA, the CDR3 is TGTGCCAGCAGCCCTGACCAGAGCTCCTACGAGCAGTACTTC.

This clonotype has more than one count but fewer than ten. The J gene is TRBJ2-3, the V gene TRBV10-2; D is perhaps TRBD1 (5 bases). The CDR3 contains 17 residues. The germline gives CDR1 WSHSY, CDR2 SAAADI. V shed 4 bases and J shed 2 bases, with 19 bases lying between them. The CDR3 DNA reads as TGCGCCAGCAGTGGCCAAGACAGACTCCCGTTCACAGATACGCAGTATTTT. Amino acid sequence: CASSGQDRLPFTDTQYF.

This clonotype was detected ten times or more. CDR3 region: CASSFPSREDSSTGELFF. The DNA for the CDR3 is TGTGCCAGCAGCTTCCCTTCGCGGGAGGACTCGTCCACCGGGGAGCTGTTTTTT. The rearrangement uses TRBV7-2 and TRBJ2-2; 8 positions agree with TRBD2. The CDR3 totals 18 residues. V trimming: 3 bases; J trimming: 4 bases; junction bases outside the gene matches: 13. Germline CDR1 and CDR2: SGHTA and FQGNSA.

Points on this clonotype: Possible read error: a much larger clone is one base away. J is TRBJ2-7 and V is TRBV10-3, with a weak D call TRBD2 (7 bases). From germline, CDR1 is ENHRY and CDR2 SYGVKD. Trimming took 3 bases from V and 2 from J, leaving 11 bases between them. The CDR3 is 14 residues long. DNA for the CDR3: TGTGCCATCAGTGAAAGGGGGGGTACCTACGAGCAGTACTTC. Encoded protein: CAISERGGTYEQYF.

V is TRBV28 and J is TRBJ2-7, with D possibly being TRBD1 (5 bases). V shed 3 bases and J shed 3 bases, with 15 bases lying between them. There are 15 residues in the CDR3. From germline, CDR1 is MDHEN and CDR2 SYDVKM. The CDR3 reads CASSFGAGHRYEQYF. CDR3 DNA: TGTGCCAGCAGTTTTGGCGCAGGGCATCGCTACGAGCAGTACTTC. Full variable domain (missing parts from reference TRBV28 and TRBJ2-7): DVKVTQSSRYLVKRTGEKVFLECVQDMDHENMFWYRQDPGLGLRLIYFSYDVKMKEKGDIPEGYSVSREKKERFSLILESASTNQTSMYLCASSFGAGHRYEQYFGPGTRLTVT.